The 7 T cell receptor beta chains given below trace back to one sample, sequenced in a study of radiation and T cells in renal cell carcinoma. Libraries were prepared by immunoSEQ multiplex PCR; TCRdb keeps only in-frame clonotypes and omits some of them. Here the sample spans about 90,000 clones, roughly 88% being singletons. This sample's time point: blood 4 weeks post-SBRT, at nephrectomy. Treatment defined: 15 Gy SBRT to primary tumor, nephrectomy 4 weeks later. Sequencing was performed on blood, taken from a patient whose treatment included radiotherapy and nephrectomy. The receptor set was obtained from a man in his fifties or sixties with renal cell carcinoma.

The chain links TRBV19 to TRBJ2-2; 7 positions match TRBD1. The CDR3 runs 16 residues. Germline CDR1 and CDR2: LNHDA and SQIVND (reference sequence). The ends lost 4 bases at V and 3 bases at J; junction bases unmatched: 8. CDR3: CASSTRQGWDTGELFF. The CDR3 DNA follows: TGTGCCAGTAGTACCCGACAGGGATGGGACACCGGGGAGCTGTTTTTT.

The CDR3 here is CASSSPIGEAFF. The CDR3 DNA follows: TGTGCCAGCAGCTCCCCCATCGGGGAAGCTTTCTTT. The gene calls are TRBV28 and TRBJ1-1; no clear D. Germline V lookup: CDR1 MDHEN, CDR2 SYDVKM. Trimming left V 6 bases short and J 8 bases short, with 13 bases between. CDR3 length: 12 amino acids.

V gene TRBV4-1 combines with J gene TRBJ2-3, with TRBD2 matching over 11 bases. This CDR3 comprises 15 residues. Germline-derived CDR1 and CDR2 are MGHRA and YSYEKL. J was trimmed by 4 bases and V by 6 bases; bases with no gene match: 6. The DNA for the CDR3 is TGCGCCAGCAGACTCACTAGCGGGAGCGCAGATACGCAGTATTTT. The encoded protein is CASRLTSGSADTQYF.

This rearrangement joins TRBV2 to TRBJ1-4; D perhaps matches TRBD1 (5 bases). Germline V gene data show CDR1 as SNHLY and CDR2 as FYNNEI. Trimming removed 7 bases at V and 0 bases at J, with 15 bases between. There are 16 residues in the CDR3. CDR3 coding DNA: TGTGCCAGCATTAGGGCGGGACTTGCAACTAATGAAAAACTGTTTTTT. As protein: CASIRAGLATNEKLFF.

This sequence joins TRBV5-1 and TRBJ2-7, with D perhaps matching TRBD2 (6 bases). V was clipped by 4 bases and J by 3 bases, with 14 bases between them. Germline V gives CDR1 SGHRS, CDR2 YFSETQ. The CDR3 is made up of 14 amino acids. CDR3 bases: TGCGCCAGCAGCGGATCGGGACTGGACTACGAGCAGTACTTC. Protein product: CASSGSGLDYEQYF.

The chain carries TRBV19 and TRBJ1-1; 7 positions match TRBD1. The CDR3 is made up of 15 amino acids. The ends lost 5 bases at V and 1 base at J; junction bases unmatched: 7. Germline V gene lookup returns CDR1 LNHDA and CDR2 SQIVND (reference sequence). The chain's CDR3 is CASSARNRGNTEAFF. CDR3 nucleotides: TGTGCCAGTAGTGCAAGAAACAGGGGGAACACTGAAGCTTTCTTT. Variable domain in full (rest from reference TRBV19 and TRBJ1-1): DGGITQSPKYLFRKEGQNVTLSCEQNLNHDAMYWYRQDPGQGLRLIYYSQIVNDFQKGDIAEGYSVSREKKESFPLTVTSAQKNPTAFYLCASSARNRGNTEAFFGQGTRLTVV.

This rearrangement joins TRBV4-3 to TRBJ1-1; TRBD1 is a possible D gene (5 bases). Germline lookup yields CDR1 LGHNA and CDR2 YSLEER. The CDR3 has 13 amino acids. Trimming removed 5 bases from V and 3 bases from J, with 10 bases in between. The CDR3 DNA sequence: TGCGCCAGCAGCTGGGGGAAGGACACTGAAGCTTTCTTT. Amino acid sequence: CASSWGKDTEAFF.